This T cell receptor beta chain stems from a study of blood T cell repertoires in COVID-19. Using immunoSEQ multiplex PCR, the repertoire was profiled, and TCRdb retains in-frame clones only, with some absent. Among about 170,000 clones listed, roughly nine tenths were seen once. The V gene's germline CDR1 is SGDLS and CDR2 YYNGEE. This CDR3 has 15 residues. The trim removed 8 bases at V and 6 bases at J, leaving 8 bases unmatched. This clonotype was sampled from a woman aged 55-75 years with COVID-19, enrolled during active disease. Sequenced sample: peripheral blood. The chain combines TRBV9 with TRBJ1-6, with 10 positions matching TRBD1. CDR3: CASTSRDRGNSPLHF. In DNA form, the CDR3 reads TGTGCCAGTACCTCCCGGGACAGGGGTAATTCACCCCTCCACTTT.